The 8 T cell receptor beta chains presented below share a single source sample, sequenced in a study of OX40 agonist ivuxolimab in advanced cancers. Only in-frame clones appear in the TCRdb table, and some are missing; sequencing was by immunoSEQ multiplex PCR. This repertoire shows about 73,000 clones, about 87% found once; its top ten account for 10% to 11%. Sequenced here: CD4+ or CD8+ T cells sorted from blood, sampled in a trial of the OX40 agonist ivuxolimab. These receptors originate from an adult with an advanced solid tumor such as melanoma, head and neck, liver or kidney cancer.

This chain uses TRBV18 with TRBJ2-2; TRBD1 agrees at 10 bases. This CDR3 has 17 amino acids. The germline gives CDR1 KGHSH, CDR2 LQKENI. V was pared by 2 bases and J by 1 base, with 4 bases of the junction left unmatched. The CDR3 DNA follows: TGTGCCAGCTCACCAAAGACAGGGGGCGAGAACACCGGGGAGCTGTTTTTT. This encodes CASSPKTGGENTGELFF.

The rearrangement joins TRBV7-3 to TRBJ2-7; TRBD1 might be the D (5 bases). Per germline, CDR1 SGHTA and CDR2 FQGTGA. The V end was cut by 4 bases, the J end by 4 bases, with 11 bases between. This CDR3 has 13 amino acids. CDR3 in amino acids: CASSWNRMYEQYF. The CDR3 nucleotides read TGTGCCAGCAGCTGGAACAGGATGTACGAGCAGTACTTC. The variable domain in full, completed from reference TRBV7-3 and TRBJ2-7, reads GAGVSQTPSNKVTEKGKYVELRCDPISGHTALYWYRQSLGQGPEFLIYFQGTGAADDSGLPNDRFFAVRPEGSVSTLKIQRTERGDSAVYLCASSWNRMYEQYFGPGTRLTVT.

This chain uses TRBV5-4 with TRBJ2-3; D may be TRBD1 (6 bases). Germline V gene data show CDR1 as SGHNT and CDR2 as YYREEE (reference sequence). The CDR3 has 15 amino acids. V gave up 4 bases and J gave up 1 base, with 13 bases separating them. The CDR3 sequence: CASSTGLWGTDTQYF. CDR3 in DNA: TGTGCCAGCAGCACAGGGTTATGGGGCACAGATACGCAGTATTTT.

The chain couples TRBV27 to TRBJ2-1; D is uncertain. The CDR3 has 14 amino acids. The ends were cut back, 3 bases at V and 0 bases at J, with 6 bases in the middle. Germline V CDR1 and CDR2: MNHEY, SMNVEV (reference sequence). CDR3 region: CASSFQVSYNEQFF. CDR3 coding DNA: TGTGCCAGCAGTTTTCAGGTCTCCTACAATGAGCAGTTCTTC.

This chain connects TRBV5-1 to TRBJ1-3, with D unclear. Deletions cut 0 bases from V and 2 bases from J, with 6 bases between. The CDR3 is 14 amino acids. Germline CDR1 and CDR2: SGHRS and YFSETQ. CDR3 in DNA: TGCGCCAGCAGCTTGGACGTTCCTGGAAACACCATATATTTT. Translated, it gives CASSLDVPGNTIYF.

This chain joins TRBV28 and TRBJ2-5; TRBD1 agrees at 8 bases. The CDR3 has 16 residues. Germline V gene sequence: CDR1 MDHEN, CDR2 SYDVKM. V lost 6 bases to trimming and J lost 4 bases; unmatched junction nucleotides: 13. CDR3 region: CASRKRQGRIGETQYF. The CDR3 coding sequence is TGTGCCAGCAGGAAACGACAGGGGAGGATTGGAGAGACCCAGTACTTC.

The chain is built from TRBV7-8 and TRBJ2-5; no firm D call. Germline lookup yields CDR1 SGHVS and CDR2 FQNEAQ. V was cut by 6 bases and J by 2 bases, with 4 bases left in between. The CDR3 sequence is 11 residues long. The CDR3 region is CASSPQETQYF. CDR3 DNA: TGTGCCAGCAGTCCACAAGAGACCCAGTACTTC.

CDR3 coding DNA: TGTGCCAGCAGGGTCCCCGGGACCTACAATGAGCAGTTCTTC. Protein: CASRVPGTYNEQFF. The J gene is TRBJ2-1, the V gene TRBV27, with D perhaps matching TRBD2 (5 bases). Trimming pared 6 bases from V and 2 bases from J, leaving 11 bases between. This CDR3 is 14 amino acids long. Germline CDR1 is MNHEY and CDR2 is SMNVEV (reference sequence).